The 2 T cell receptor beta chains given below trace back to one sample, sequenced in a study of cytomegalovirus exposure and HLA in healthy donors. 60 Vbeta and 13 Jbeta primers were used in PCR. Produced via immunoSEQ multiplex PCR; TCRdb's table is partial and in-frame only. The sample lists 110,000 to 150,000 clones, just under 85% occurring once. Sequencing was carried out using PBMCs. The receptors stem from a man aged 35 to 55 in good health and CMV-seropositive.

The chain joins TRBV5-6 to TRBJ2-1, with TRBD2 as a possible D gene (5 bases). Germline V gene lookup returns CDR1 SGHDT and CDR2 YYEEEE. Trimming left V 6 bases short and J 8 bases short, with 9 bases between. The CDR3 is made up of 11 amino acids. As DNA, the CDR3 is TGTGCCAGCACCGTCGGGGATGAGCAGTTCTTC. Translated, it gives CASTVGDEQFF.

The V gene is TRBV18, the J gene TRBJ2-7; possibly TRBD2 for D (6 bases). Per the germline V gene, CDR1 is KGHSH and CDR2 is LQKENI. V was cut by 4 bases and J by 9 bases, with 25 bases left in between. This CDR3 is 16 amino acids long. CDR3 in DNA: TGTGCCAGCTCACACGGGAGCCAGGTTGGGCCCTCTGGGCAGTACTTC. This gives the protein CASSHGSQVGPSGQYF.